The 23 T cell receptor beta chains reported below all come from one sample, sequenced in a study of beta chain features in type 1 diabetes. The authors reverse transcribed all of the isolated RNA, so sequencing captured expressed TCRB transcripts. The table came from immunoSEQ multiplex PCR; TCRdb's copy has only in-frame clones and leaves some out. This table holds some 410,000 clones, about 10% found once. The sequencing sample was made of naive CD4+ T cells from blood. Receptors were obtained from a woman between 18 and 29 years old in good health.

The CDR3 spells CAIVRDLQETQYF. CDR3 nucleotides: TGTGCCATCGTCCGGGACTTACAAGAGACCCAGTACTTC. The gene calls are TRBV10-3 and TRBJ2-5, with D tentatively TRBD2 (6 bases). The CDR3 runs to 13 residues. V lost 8 bases and J 2 bases, leaving 12 bases between the germline ends. Germline V lookup: CDR1 ENHRY, CDR2 SYGVKD.

The rearrangement uses TRBV18 and TRBJ1-1; the D gene is possibly TRBD1 (6 bases). Trimming pared 2 bases from V and 5 bases from J, leaving 9 bases between. CDR3 length: 13 amino acids. Germline-derived CDR1 and CDR2 are KGHSH and LQKENI. The CDR3, as DNA: TGTGCCAGCTCACCAGTACAGGGAACTGAAGCTTTCTTT. Protein: CASSPVQGTEAFF. The variable domain in full, with the rest retrieved from reference TRBV18 and TRBJ1-1, is NAGVMQNPRHLVRRRGQEARLRCSPMKGHSHVYWYRQLPEEGLKFMVYLQKENIIDESGMPKERFSAEFPKEGPSILRIQQVVRGDSAAYFCASSPVQGTEAFFGQGTRLTVV.

Of note for this clone: One junction end disagrees with the germline gene, perhaps due to a read error. J is TRBJ2-5 and V is TRBV7-7; weak D call: TRBD1 (6 bases). Germline CDR1 and CDR2: SSHAT and FNYEAQ (reference sequence). The CDR3 totals 13 residues. For the CDR3, the DNA is TGTGCTAGCAGCTTAGGGACACCAGCCGTCCAGTACTTC. Encoded protein: CASSLGTPAVQYF.

DNA for the CDR3: TGTGCCACCAGAACACGGGTAAACACCATATATTTT. Encoded protein: CATRTRVNTIYF. V and J are TRBV15 and TRBJ1-3; no firm D call. Trimming stripped 6 bases from V and 6 bases from J, with 9 bases between. Germline V gene sequence: CDR1 LNHNV, CDR2 YYDKDF (reference sequence). The CDR3 loop spans 12 amino acids.

This clone was detected a few times. This sequence joins TRBV30 and TRBJ2-7; 7 nucleotides agree with TRBD1. V lost 5 bases and J lost 4; bases outside the gene matches: 8. CDR3 size: 13 residues. Per germline, CDR1 GTSNPN and CDR2 SVGIG (reference sequence). The CDR3 here is CAWDSGTAYEQYF. CDR3 bases: TGTGCCTGGGATTCCGGGACAGCTTACGAGCAGTACTTC.

This chain links TRBV5-4 with TRBJ1-2; no firm D call. The CDR3 runs 12 residues. Germline V lookup: CDR1 SGHNT, CDR2 YYREEE (reference sequence). V dropped 3 bases and J dropped 3 bases, with 6 bases sitting between them. Here the CDR3 reads CASSSEYYGYTF. The CDR3 coding sequence is TGTGCCAGCAGCTCAGAATACTATGGCTACACCTTC.

The chain joins TRBV5-4 to TRBJ2-1; the D gene could be TRBD1 or TRBD2 (5 bases each). Germline V gene lookup returns CDR1 SGHNT and CDR2 YYREEE (reference sequence). The CDR3 extends over 15 amino acids. V lost 3 bases, J lost 7 bases, and 17 bases lay in between. CDR3 residues: CASSSPRDAPNEQFF. The CDR3 DNA follows: TGTGCCAGCAGCTCACCCCGGGACGCGCCAAATGAGCAGTTCTTC.

V gene TRBV28 combines with J gene TRBJ2-1; TRBD1 aligns across 7 bases. V was clipped by 3 bases and J by 15 bases; unmatched bases: 11. The CDR3 totals 13 residues. The V gene's germline CDR1 is MDHEN and CDR2 SYDVKM. The CDR3 region is CASSFQSTGESFF. For the CDR3, the DNA is TGTGCCAGCAGTTTTCAAAGTACAGGGGAGTCGTTCTTC. Based on the CDR3 plus reference TRBV28 and TRBJ2-1, the full variable domain is DVKVTQSSRYLVKRTGEKVFLECVQDMDHENMFWYRQDPGLGLRLIYFSYDVKMKEKGDIPEGYSVSREKKERFSLILESASTNQTSMYLCASSFQSTGESFFGPGTRLTVL.

In this sample, this clone turned up a few times. V usage is TRBV29-1 and J usage is TRBJ2-1, with D possibly being TRBD1 (6 bases). Between the trimmed V and J ends, which lost 7 bases and 4 bases, there was a span of 20 bases. CDR3 size: 15 residues. Germline CDR1 and CDR2: SQVTM and ANQGSEA. The CDR3 DNA reads as TGCAGCGCCGCGCAGGGGCCCCCTGCTTACAATGAGCAGTTCTTC. It codes for CSAAQGPPAYNEQFF.

V usage is TRBV27 and J usage is TRBJ1-1, with 8 bases matching TRBD1. Germline CDR1 is MNHEY and CDR2 is SMNVEV (reference sequence). With 6 bases clipped from V and 0 bases from J, the junction kept 9 bases outside the gene matches. The CDR3 is 16 amino acids. The CDR3: CASRADRGPLNTEAFF. In DNA form, the CDR3 reads TGTGCCAGCAGGGCCGACAGGGGCCCTCTGAACACTGAAGCTTTCTTT.

This clone was counted a few times. This chain uses TRBV9 with TRBJ2-3, with D unresolved. The CDR3 loop spans 15 amino acids. Germline assignment: CDR1 SGDLS and CDR2 YYNGEE. Trimming took 0 bases from V and 4 from J, leaving 12 bases between them. The CDR3 region is CASSVAGSFSDTQYF. The CDR3 bases are TGTGCCAGCAGCGTAGCAGGCAGCTTTTCAGATACGCAGTATTTT.

The chain links TRBV7-9 to TRBJ2-7; D assignment may be TRBD1 or TRBD2 (5 bases each). In germline, CDR1 is SEHNR, CDR2 FQNEAQ (reference sequence). The germline V and J ends were trimmed by 6 bases and 3 bases, with 15 bases remaining between them. This CDR3 contains 14 residues. The CDR3 region is CASRREGRNYEQYF. CDR3 coding DNA: TGTGCCAGCAGGCGAGAGGGGCGGAACTACGAGCAGTACTTC.

A few counts support this clone. The chain recombines TRBV21-1 with TRBJ2-7. TRBV21-1 has pseudogene status. This CDR3 has 15 residues. CDR3 DNA sequence: TGTGCCAGCAATGGTGGCTTGCCCCTTGGGTACGAGCAGTACTTC. Translation gives CASNGGLPLGYEQYF.

This clone was counted a few times. The chain is built from TRBV5-1 and TRBJ2-5; D remains ambiguous. The CDR3 is 13 residues long. From germline, CDR1 is SGHRS and CDR2 YFSETQ. Trimming shortened V by 2 bases and J by 5 bases, and 10 bases separated the two germline ends. The CDR3 region is CASSFPVGETQYF. The CDR3 coding sequence is TGCGCCAGCAGCTTCCCGGTGGGGGAGACCCAGTACTTC.

The V and J genes are TRBV2 and TRBJ2-1, with D uncertain. Germline V lookup: CDR1 SNHLY, CDR2 FYNNEI. Trimming took off 7 bases at V and 5 bases at J, with 12 bases between the two ends. The CDR3 runs to 13 residues. The CDR3, as DNA: TGTGCCAGCAAATACCGAACCCACAATGAGCAGTTCTTC. Its translation is CASKYRTHNEQFF.

This clone turned up a few times. The rearrangement joins TRBV5-6 to TRBJ2-3; D is possibly TRBD1 or TRBD2 (5 bases each). V was shortened by 7 bases and J by 2 bases, with 11 bases between the two germline ends. Germline CDR1 reads SGHDT; CDR2 reads YYEEEE. The CDR3 is 13 residues long. This CDR3 reads CASERGVTDTQYF. The CDR3 DNA reads as TGTGCCAGCGAGAGAGGGGTCACAGATACGCAGTATTTT.

This clone was seen a handful of times. The V call is TRBV13, the J call TRBJ2-4; D is unclear. The CDR3 contains 13 residues. Trimming removed 3 bases from V and 8 bases from J, with 11 bases in between. CDR1 and CDR2 from the germline V gene are PRHDT and FYEKMQ (reference sequence). The CDR3 bases are TGTGCCAGCAGCTTCCGGTCCCTCGACATTCAGTACTTC. Its protein product is CASSFRSLDIQYF.

This clone was seen repeatedly, ten times or more. This rearrangement joins TRBV13 to TRBJ2-6; D is uncertain. The CDR3 spans 13 residues. In germline, CDR1 is PRHDT, CDR2 FYEKMQ (reference sequence). V lost 6 bases and J lost 1, with 4 bases in between. CDR3 sequence reads: CASSSSGANVLTF. CDR3 sequence (DNA): TGTGCCAGCAGTAGTTCTGGGGCCAACGTCCTGACTTTC.

This clone was seen a handful of times. The chain couples TRBV28 to TRBJ2-1; tentative D call: TRBD2 (5 bases). CDR3 length equals 15 residues. The V gene lost 8 bases and the J gene lost 7 bases, with 21 bases spanning the gap. Germline values: CDR1 MDHEN, CDR2 SYDVKM. The CDR3 loop reads CASYYVRLRENEQFF. In nucleotides, the CDR3 is TGTGCCAGCTACTATGTGCGGCTGAGGGAGAATGAGCAGTTCTTC.

This clone was observed a handful of times. V usage is TRBV18 and J usage is TRBJ2-3, with 8 bases fitting TRBD1. V was clipped by 3 bases and J by 5 bases; unmatched bases: 4. Per germline, CDR1 KGHSH and CDR2 LQKENI. The CDR3 consists of 14 residues. The CDR3 nucleotides are TGTGCCAGCTCACCTGGACAGGGTGGAGATACGCAGTATTTT. Translating it yields CASSPGQGGDTQYF.

V gene TRBV7-3 combines with J gene TRBJ2-7, with 7 bases matching TRBD1. The CDR3 has 14 amino acids. Trimming removed 0 bases from V and 4 bases from J; junction bases left unmatched: 3. Germline CDR1 reads SGHTA; CDR2 reads FQGTGA. The CDR3 coding sequence is TGTGCCAGCAGCTTAACAGGGGGCGAGTACGAGCAGTACTTC. It codes for CASSLTGGEYEQYF.

This clone was seen a handful of times. The V gene is TRBV21-1, the J gene TRBJ2-7; the listed D gene, TRBD1, was not tested against the DNA. TRBV21-1 is described as a pseudogene. The CDR3 has 18 amino acids. CDR3 sequence: CASSSPPGQERASYEQYF. The CDR3 DNA reads TGTGCCAGCAGCTCCCCCCCGGGACAGGAAAGGGCGTCCTACGAGCAGTACTTC.

The rearrangement uses TRBV9 and TRBJ2-1; D is ambiguous. The CDR3 loop spans 15 amino acids. V was clipped by 4 bases and J by 9 bases, with 20 bases between them. Germline loops: CDR1 SGDLS, CDR2 YYNGEE. The CDR3 sequence: CASSPQTRVKGEQFF. CDR3 nucleotides: TGTGCCAGCAGCCCTCAGACAAGGGTGAAGGGTGAGCAGTTCTTC.